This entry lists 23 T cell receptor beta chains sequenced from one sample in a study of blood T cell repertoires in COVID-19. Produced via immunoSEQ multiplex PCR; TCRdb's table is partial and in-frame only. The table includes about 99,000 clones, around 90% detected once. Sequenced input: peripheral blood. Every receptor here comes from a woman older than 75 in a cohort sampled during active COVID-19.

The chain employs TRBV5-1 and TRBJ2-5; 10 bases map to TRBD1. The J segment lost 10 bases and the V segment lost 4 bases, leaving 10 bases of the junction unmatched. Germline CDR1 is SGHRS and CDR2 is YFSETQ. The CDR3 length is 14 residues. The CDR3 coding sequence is TGCGCCAGCAGCAGGACCGGGACAGGGGAGGACCAGTACTTC. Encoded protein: CASSRTGTGEDQYF.

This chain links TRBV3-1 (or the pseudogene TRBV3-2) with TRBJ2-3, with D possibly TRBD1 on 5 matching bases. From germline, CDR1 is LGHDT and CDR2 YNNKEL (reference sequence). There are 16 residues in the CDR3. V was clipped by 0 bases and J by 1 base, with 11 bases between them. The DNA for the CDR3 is TGTGCCAGCAGCCAAGATAAAGGGGATCGCACAGATACGCAGTATTTT. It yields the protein CASSQDKGDRTDTQYF.

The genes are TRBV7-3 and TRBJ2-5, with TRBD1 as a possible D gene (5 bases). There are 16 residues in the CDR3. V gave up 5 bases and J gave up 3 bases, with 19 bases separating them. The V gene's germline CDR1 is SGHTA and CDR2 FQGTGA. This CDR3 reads CASSIAGPPMEETQYF. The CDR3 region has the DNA TGTGCCAGCAGCATCGCAGGGCCCCCAATGGAAGAGACCCAGTACTTC.

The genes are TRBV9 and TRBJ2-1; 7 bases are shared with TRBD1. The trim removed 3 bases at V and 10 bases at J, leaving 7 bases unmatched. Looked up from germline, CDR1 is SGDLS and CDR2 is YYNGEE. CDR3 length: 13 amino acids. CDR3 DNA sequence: TGTGCCAGCAGCGCACTCAGGGGGATCGAGCAGTTCTTC. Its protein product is CASSALRGIEQFF. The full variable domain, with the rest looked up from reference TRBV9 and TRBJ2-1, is DSGVTQTPKHLITATGQRVTLRCSPRSGDLSVYWYQQSLDQGLQFLIQYYNGEERAKGNILERFSAQQFPDLHSELNLSSLELGDSALYFCASSALRGIEQFFGPGTRLTVL.

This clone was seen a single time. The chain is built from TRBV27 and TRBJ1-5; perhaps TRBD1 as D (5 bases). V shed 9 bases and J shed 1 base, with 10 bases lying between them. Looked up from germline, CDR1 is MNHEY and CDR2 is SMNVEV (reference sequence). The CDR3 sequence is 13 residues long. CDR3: CARRQGSNQPQHF. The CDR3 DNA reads TGTGCCAGGAGGCAGGGCAGCAATCAGCCCCAGCATTTT.

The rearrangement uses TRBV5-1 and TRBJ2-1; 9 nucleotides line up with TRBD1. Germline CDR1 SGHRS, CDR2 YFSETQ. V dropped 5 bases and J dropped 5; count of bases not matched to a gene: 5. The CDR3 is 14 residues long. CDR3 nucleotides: TGCGCCAGCAGTGGGACAGGGAGGGACAATGAGCAGTTCTTC. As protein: CASSGTGRDNEQFF.

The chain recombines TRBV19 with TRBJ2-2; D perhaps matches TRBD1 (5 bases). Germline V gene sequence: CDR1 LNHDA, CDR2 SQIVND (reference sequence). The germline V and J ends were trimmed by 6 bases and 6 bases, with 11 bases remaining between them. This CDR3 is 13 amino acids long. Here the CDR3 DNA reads TGTGCCAGTAGCTCACTCAGGGCCGGGGAGCTGTTTTTT. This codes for CASSSLRAGELFF.

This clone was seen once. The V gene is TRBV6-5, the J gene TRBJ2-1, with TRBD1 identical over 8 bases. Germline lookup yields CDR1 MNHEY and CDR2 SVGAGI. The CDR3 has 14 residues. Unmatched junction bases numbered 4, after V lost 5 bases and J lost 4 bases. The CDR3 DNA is TGTGCCAGCAGTCCGCGACAGGGGTACAATGAGCAGTTCTTC. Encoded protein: CASSPRQGYNEQFF.

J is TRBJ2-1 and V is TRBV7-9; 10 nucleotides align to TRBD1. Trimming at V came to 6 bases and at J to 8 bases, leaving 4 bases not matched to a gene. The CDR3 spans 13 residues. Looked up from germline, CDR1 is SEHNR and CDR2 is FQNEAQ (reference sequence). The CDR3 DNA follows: TGTGCCAGCAGGGGACAGGGGCAAGATGAGCAGTTCTTC. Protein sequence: CASRGQGQDEQFF.

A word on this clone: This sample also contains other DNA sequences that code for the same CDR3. CDR3 bases: TGTGCCAGCAGCCAAGATAGATACAATGAGCAGTTCTTC. Translated: CASSQDRYNEQFF. This chain connects TRBV3-1 (or the pseudogene TRBV3-2) to TRBJ2-1, with D unclear. Germline CDR1 reads LGHDT; CDR2 reads YNNKEL (reference sequence). V was cut by 0 bases and J by 4 bases, with 4 bases left in between. This CDR3 spans 13 amino acids.

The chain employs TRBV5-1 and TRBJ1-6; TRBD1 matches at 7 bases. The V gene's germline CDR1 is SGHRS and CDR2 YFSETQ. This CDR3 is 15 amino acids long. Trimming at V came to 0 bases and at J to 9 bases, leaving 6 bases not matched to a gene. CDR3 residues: CASSLATGVSSPLHF. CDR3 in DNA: TGCGCCAGCAGCTTGGCAACAGGGGTAAGTTCACCCCTCCACTTT.

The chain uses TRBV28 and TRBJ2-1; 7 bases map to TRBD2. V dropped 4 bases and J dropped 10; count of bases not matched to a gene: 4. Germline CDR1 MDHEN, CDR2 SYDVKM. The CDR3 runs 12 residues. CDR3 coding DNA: TGTGCCAGCAGTTATACGGGGGGAGAGCAGTTCTTC. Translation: CASSYTGGEQFF.

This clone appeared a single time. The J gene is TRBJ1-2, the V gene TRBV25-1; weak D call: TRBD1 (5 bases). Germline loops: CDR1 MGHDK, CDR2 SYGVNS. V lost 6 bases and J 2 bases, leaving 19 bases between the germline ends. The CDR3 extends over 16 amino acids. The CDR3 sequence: CASSSWGEGSNYGYTF. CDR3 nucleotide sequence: TGTGCCAGCAGCTCCTGGGGGGAGGGGTCGAACTATGGCTACACCTTC.

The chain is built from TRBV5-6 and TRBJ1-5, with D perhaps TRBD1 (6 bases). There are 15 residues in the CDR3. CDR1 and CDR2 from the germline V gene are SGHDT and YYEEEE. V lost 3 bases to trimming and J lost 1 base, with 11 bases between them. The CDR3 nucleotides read TGTGCCAGCAGCTCGGACAGTTTCAGCAATCAGCCCCAGCATTTT. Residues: CASSSDSFSNQPQHF.

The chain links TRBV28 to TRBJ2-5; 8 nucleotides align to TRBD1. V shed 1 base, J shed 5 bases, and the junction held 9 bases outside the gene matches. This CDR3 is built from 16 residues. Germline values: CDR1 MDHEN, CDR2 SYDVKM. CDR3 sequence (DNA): TGTGCCAGCAGTTTATTGGCCAGGGGGCGAAGCGAGACCCAGTACTTC. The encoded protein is CASSLLARGRSETQYF.

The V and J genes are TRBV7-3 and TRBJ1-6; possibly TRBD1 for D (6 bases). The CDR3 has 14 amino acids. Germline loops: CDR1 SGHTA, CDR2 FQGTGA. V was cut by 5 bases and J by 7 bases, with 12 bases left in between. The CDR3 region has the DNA TGTGCCAGCAGCCCCCAGGGGAGAAATTCACCCCTCCACTTT. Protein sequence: CASSPQGRNSPLHF.

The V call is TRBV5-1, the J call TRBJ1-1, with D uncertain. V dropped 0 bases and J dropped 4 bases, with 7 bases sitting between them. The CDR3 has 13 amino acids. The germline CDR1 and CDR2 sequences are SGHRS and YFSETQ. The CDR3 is CASSLVEGTEAFF. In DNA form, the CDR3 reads TGCGCCAGCAGCTTGGTGGAGGGCACTGAAGCTTTCTTT.

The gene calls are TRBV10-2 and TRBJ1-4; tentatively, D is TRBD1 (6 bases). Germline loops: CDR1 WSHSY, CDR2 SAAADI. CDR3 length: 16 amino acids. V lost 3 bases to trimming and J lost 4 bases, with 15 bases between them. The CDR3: CASSDGRGQYNEKLFF. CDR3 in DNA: TGCGCCAGCAGTGATGGAAGAGGACAGTATAATGAAAAACTGTTTTTT.

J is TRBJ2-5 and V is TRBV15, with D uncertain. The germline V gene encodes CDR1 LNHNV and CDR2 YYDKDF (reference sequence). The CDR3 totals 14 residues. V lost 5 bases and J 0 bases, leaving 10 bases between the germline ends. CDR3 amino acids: CATSRDTYQETQYF. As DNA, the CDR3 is TGTGCCACCAGCCGCGACACCTACCAAGAGACCCAGTACTTC.

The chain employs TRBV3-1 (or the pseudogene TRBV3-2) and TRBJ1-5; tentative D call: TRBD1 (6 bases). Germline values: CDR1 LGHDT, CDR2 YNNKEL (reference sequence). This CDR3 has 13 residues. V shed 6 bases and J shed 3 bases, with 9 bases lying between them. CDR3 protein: CASRAGVNQPQHF. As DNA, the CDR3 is TGTGCCAGCAGAGCAGGGGTCAATCAGCCCCAGCATTTT.

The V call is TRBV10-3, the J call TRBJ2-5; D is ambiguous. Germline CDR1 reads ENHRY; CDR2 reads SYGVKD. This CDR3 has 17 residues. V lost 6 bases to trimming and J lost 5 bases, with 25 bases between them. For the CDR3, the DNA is TGTGCCATCAGCGCCACTATCGAACTCCCTGGTCGGGAGACCCAGTACTTC. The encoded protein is CAISATIELPGRETQYF.

CDR3 in DNA: TGTGCCATCAGTCTGACAGGGGTGGACACTGAAGCTTTCTTT. Its protein product is CAISLTGVDTEAFF. V usage is TRBV10-3 and J usage is TRBJ1-1; 8 positions match TRBD1. Trimming at V came to 5 bases and at J to 3 bases, leaving 5 bases not matched to a gene. CDR3 size: 14 residues. Germline V gives CDR1 ENHRY, CDR2 SYGVKD.

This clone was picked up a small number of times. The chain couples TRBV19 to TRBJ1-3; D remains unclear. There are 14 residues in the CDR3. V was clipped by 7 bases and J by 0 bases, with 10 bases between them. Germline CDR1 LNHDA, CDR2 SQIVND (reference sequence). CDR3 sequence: CASMRDISGNTIYF. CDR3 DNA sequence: TGTGCCAGTATGCGGGATATCTCTGGAAACACCATATATTTT.